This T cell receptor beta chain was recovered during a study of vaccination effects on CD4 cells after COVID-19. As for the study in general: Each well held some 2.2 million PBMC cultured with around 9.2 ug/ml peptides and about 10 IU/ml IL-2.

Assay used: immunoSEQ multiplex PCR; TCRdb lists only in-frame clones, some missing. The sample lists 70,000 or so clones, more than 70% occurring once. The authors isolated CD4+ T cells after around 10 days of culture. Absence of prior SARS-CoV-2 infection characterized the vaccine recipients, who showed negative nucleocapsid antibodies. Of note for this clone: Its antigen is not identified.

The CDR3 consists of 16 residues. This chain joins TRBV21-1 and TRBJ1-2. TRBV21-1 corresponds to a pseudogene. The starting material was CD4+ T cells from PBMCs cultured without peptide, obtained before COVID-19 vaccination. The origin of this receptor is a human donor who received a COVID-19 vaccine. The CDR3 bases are TGTGCCAGCAGCAATTTATTAGGGCTGCTTCACTATGGCTACACCTTC. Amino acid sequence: CASSNLLGLLHYGYTF.